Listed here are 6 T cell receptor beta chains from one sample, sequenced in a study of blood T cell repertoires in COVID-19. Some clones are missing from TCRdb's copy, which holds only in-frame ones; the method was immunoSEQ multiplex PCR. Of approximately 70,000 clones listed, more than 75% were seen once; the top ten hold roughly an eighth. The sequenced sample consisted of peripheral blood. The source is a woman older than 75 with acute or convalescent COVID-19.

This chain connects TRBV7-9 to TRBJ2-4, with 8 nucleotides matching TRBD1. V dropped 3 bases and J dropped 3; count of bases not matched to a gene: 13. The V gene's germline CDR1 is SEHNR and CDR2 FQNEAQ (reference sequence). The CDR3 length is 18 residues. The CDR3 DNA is TGTGCCAGCAGCTTCCTTACATGGACAGGGTTGGACAAAAACATTCAGTACTTC. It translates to CASSFLTWTGLDKNIQYF.

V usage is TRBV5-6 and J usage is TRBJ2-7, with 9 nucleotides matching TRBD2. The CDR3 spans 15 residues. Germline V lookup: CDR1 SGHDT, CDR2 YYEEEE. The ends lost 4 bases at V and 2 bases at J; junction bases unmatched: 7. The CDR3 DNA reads TGTGCCAGCAGCCCCGGACTAGCGCTTCCCTACGAGCAGTACTTC. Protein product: CASSPGLALPYEQYF.

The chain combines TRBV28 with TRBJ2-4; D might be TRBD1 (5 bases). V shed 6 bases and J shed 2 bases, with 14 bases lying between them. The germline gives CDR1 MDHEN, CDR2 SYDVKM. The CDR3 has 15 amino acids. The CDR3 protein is CASRNMGQTKNIQYF. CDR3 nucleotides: TGTGCCAGCAGGAACATGGGGCAGACCAAAAACATTCAGTACTTC.

Written as DNA, the CDR3 is TGTGCCAGCAGCTTGGTGGGCGGGAACTACAATGAGCAGTTCTTC. It translates to CASSLVGGNYNEQFF. The chain has TRBV5-5 and TRBJ2-1, with D perhaps TRBD2 (6 bases). The CDR3 consists of 15 residues. Between the trimmed V and J ends, which lost 0 bases and 3 bases, there was a span of 10 bases. Germline V gives CDR1 SGHKS, CDR2 YYEKEE (reference sequence). Based on the CDR3 plus reference TRBV5-5 and TRBJ2-1, the full variable domain is DAGVTQSPTHLIKTRGQQVTLRCSPISGHKSVSWYQQVLGQGPQFIFQYYEKEERGRGNFPDRFSARQFPNYSSELNVNALLLGDSALYLCASSLVGGNYNEQFFGPGTRLTVL.

The DNA for the CDR3 is TGTGCCAGCAGCCAAGGTGCGGGACCTGGGGACGAGCAGTTCTTC. This gives the protein CASSQGAGPGDEQFF. J is TRBJ2-1 and V is TRBV3-1 (or the pseudogene TRBV3-2); D is perhaps TRBD2 (6 bases). Between the trimmed V and J ends, which lost 1 base and 10 bases, there was a span of 17 bases. The CDR3 runs to 15 residues. Germline assignment: CDR1 LGHDT and CDR2 YNNKEL (reference sequence).

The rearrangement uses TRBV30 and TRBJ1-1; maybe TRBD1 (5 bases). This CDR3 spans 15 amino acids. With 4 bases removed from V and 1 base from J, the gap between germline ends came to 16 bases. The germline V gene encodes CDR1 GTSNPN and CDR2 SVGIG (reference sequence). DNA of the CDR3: TGTGCCTGGACCACTTGGGGGGTAGGGAACACTGAAGCTTTCTTT. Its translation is CAWTTWGVGNTEAFF. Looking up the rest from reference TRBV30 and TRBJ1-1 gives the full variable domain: SQTIHQWPATLVQPVGSPLSLECTVEGTSNPNLYWYRQAAGRGLQLLFYSVGIGQISSEVPQNLSASRPQDRQFILSSKKLLLSDSGFYLCAWTTWGVGNTEAFFGQGTRLTVV.